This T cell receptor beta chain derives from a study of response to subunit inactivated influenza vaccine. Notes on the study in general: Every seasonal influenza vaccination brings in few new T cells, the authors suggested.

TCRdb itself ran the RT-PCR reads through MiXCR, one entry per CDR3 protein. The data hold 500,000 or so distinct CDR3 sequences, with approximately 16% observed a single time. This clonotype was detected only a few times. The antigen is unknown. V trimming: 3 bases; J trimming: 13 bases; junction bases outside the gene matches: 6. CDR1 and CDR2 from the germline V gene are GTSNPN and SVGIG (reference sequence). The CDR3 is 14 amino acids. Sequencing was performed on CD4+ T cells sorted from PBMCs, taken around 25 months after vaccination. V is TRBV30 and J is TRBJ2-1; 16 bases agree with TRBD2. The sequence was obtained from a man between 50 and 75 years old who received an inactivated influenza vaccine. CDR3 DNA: TGTGCCTGGAGAGAGGGACTAGCGGGAGGGCCACAGTTCTTC. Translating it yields CAWREGLAGGPQFF. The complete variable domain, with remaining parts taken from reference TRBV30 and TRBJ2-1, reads SQTIHQWPATLVQPVGSPLSLECTVEGTSNPNLYWYRQAAGRGLQLLFYSVGIGQISSEVPQNLSASRPQDRQFILSSKKLLLSDSGFYLCAWREGLAGGPQFFGPGTRLTVL.